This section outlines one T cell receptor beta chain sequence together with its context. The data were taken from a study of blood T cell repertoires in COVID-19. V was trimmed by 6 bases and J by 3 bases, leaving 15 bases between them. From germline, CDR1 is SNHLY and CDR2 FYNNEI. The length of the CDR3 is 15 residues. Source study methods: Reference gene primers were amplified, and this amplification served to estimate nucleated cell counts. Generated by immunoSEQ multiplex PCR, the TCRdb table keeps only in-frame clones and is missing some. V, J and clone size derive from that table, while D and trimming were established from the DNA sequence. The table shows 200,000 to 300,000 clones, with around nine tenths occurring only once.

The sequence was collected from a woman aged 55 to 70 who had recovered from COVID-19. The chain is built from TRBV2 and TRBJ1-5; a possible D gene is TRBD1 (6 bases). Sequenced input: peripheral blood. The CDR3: CASRDSRAINQPQHF. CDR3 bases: TGTGCCAGCAGGGACAGCCGAGCTATCAATCAGCCCCAGCATTTT.